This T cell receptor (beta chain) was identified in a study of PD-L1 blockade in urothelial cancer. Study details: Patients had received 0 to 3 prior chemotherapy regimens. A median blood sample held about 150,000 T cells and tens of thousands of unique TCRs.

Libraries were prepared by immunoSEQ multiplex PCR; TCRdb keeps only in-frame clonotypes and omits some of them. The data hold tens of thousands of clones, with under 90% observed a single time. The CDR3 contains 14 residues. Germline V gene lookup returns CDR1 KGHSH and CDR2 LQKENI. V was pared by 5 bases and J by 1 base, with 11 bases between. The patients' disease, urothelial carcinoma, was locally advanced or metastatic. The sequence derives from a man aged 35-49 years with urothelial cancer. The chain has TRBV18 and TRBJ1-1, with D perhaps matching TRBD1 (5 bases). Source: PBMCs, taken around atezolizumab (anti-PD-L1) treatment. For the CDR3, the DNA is TGTGCCAGCTCAGGGGGACTCTCGAACACTGAAGCTTTCTTT. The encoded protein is CASSGGLSNTEAFF.